The 10 T cell receptor beta chains below were found in one sample sequenced in a study of blood T cell repertoires in COVID-19. Assay used: immunoSEQ multiplex PCR; TCRdb lists only in-frame clones, some missing. Here the sample spans roughly 250,000 clones, roughly 84% being singletons. Sequencing input: peripheral blood. These receptors were taken from a human donor with COVID-19, enrolled during active disease. The donor label of this sample is uncertain.

The V and J genes are TRBV30 and TRBJ2-5; D is possibly TRBD2 (5 bases). Germline values: CDR1 GTSNPN, CDR2 SVGIG (reference sequence). The CDR3 totals 13 residues. Trimming took 4 bases from V and 0 from J, leaving 9 bases between them. Written as DNA, the CDR3 is TGTGCCTGGACCCCGGGATACCAAGAGACCCAGTACTTC. It specifies CAWTPGYQETQYF. The whole variable domain, filled in from reference TRBV30 and TRBJ2-5, reads SQTIHQWPATLVQPVGSPLSLECTVEGTSNPNLYWYRQAAGRGLQLLFYSVGIGQISSEVPQNLSASRPQDRQFILSSKKLLLSDSGFYLCAWTPGYQETQYFGPGTRLLVL.

The chain has TRBV5-4 and TRBJ1-1; the D gene is possibly TRBD1 (5 bases). CDR3 size: 16 residues. The germline V gene has CDR1 SGHNT and CDR2 YYREEE (reference sequence). V was pared by 0 bases and J by 4 bases, with 16 bases between. In DNA form, the CDR3 reads TGTGCCAGCAGCTTGGCCGGGGGAGAGGGTTTCACTGAAGCTTTCTTT. As protein: CASSLAGGEGFTEAFF.

V is TRBV11-1 and J is TRBJ2-5, with D possibly TRBD2 on 6 matching bases. V lost 2 bases and J lost 5, with 12 bases in between. The germline gives CDR1 SGHAT, CDR2 FQDESV (reference sequence). The CDR3 has 14 amino acids. The CDR3 bases are TGTGCCAGCAGCTTATTAGGGACTGGGGAGACCCAGTACTTC. As protein: CASSLLGTGETQYF.

The chain employs TRBV9 and TRBJ1-5; D ambiguous. The CDR3 spans 13 residues. V lost 0 bases, J lost 5 bases, and 6 bases lay in between. Germline lookup yields CDR1 SGDLS and CDR2 YYNGEE. CDR3: CASSVDQDQPQHF. The CDR3 DNA reads as TGTGCCAGCAGCGTAGATCAGGATCAGCCCCAGCATTTT.

This chain uses TRBV5-6 with TRBJ1-2, with TRBD1 as a possible D gene (6 bases). Trimming took off 4 bases at V and 0 bases at J, with 10 bases between the two ends. The CDR3 is 14 residues long. CDR1 and CDR2 from the germline V gene are SGHDT and YYEEEE. In nucleotides, the CDR3 is TGTGCCAGCAGCCCATACAGGGCTAACTATGGCTACACCTTC. Amino acid sequence: CASSPYRANYGYTF.

The chain recombines TRBV9 with TRBJ2-7, with TRBD2 matching over 12 bases. This CDR3 is 15 amino acids long. V lost 0 bases, J lost 2 bases, and 0 bases stayed unmatched. Per germline, CDR1 SGDLS and CDR2 YYNGEE. The CDR3 reads CASSVGTSGTYEQYF. The DNA for the CDR3 is TGTGCCAGCAGCGTAGGGACTAGCGGGACCTACGAGCAGTACTTC.

V and J are TRBV6-4 and TRBJ2-7; TRBD1 matches at 9 bases. Trimming took 4 bases from V and 7 from J; bases not matched to a gene: 8. This CDR3 is built from 14 residues. Germline V gives CDR1 MRHNA, CDR2 SNTAGT. CDR3 coding DNA: TGTGCCAGCAGTGTCCTTCCGACAGGGGGTGAGCAGTACTTC. It codes for CASSVLPTGGEQYF.

The rearrangement joins TRBV19 to TRBJ1-1; 7 bases agree with TRBD1. The CDR3 has 14 residues. Germline V gene sequence: CDR1 LNHDA, CDR2 SQIVND (reference sequence). The J segment lost 5 bases and the V segment lost 3 bases, leaving 6 bases of the junction unmatched. The CDR3 loop reads CASSIEGAGTEAFF. The CDR3 coding sequence is TGTGCCAGTAGTATCGAGGGGGCGGGGACTGAAGCTTTCTTT.

This chain connects TRBV7-2 to TRBJ2-2; TRBD2 agrees at 10 bases. The CDR3 has 18 amino acids. V shed 7 bases, J shed 5 bases, and the junction held 16 bases outside the gene matches. From germline, CDR1 is SGHTA and CDR2 FQGNSA. In DNA form, the CDR3 reads TGTGCCAGCACCTTTAGGGCAAGCGGGAGGGCCGGAACCGGGGAGCTGTTTTTT. Protein sequence: CASTFRASGRAGTGELFF.

The rearrangement uses TRBV6-1 and TRBJ1-1; 7 nucleotides agree with TRBD1. There are 18 residues in the CDR3. Germline CDR1 MNHNS, CDR2 SASEGT. J lost 0 bases, V lost 1 base, and 11 bases had no gene match. The CDR3 DNA is TGTGCCAGCAGTGAAGTATTTTATGGGGGACAGTTGAACACTGAAGCTTTCTTT. It yields the protein CASSEVFYGGQLNTEAFF.